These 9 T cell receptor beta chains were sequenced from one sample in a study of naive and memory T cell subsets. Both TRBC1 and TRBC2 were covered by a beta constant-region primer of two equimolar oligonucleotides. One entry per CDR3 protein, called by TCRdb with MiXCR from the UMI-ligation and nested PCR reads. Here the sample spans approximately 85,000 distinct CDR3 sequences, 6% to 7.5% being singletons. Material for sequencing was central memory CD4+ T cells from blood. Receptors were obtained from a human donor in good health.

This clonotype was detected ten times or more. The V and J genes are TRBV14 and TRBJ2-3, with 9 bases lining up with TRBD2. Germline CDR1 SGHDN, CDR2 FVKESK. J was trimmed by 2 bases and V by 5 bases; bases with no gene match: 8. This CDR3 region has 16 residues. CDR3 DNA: TGTGCCAGCAGCTCTATAGCGGGAGTTCCCACAGATACGCAGTATTTT. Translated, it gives CASSSIAGVPTDTQYF.

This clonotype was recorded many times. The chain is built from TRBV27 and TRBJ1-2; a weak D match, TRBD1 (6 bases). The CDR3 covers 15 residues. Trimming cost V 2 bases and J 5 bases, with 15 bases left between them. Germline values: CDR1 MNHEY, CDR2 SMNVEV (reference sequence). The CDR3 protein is CASSLTGAVRYGYTF. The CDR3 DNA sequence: TGTGCCAGCAGTTTAACGGGGGCTGTTAGGTATGGCTACACCTTC.

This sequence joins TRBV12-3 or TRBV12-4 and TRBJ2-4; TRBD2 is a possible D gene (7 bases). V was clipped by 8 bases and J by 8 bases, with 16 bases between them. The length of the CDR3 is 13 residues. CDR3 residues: CASGLLGGDIQYF. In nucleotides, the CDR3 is TGTGCCAGCGGACTCCTAGGGGGGGACATTCAGTACTTC.

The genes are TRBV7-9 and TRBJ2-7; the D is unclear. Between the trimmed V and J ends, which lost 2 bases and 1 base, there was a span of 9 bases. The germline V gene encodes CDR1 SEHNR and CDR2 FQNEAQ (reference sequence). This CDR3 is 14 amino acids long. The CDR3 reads CASSLQSASYEQYF. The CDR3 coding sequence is TGTGCCAGCAGCTTACAATCAGCATCCTACGAGCAGTACTTC.

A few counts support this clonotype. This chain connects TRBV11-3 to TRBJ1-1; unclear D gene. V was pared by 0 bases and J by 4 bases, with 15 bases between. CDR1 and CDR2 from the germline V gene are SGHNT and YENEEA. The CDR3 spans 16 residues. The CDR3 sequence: CASSLEGGRSRTEAFF. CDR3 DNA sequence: TGTGCCAGCAGCTTAGAAGGAGGGAGGTCGCGCACTGAAGCTTTCTTT.

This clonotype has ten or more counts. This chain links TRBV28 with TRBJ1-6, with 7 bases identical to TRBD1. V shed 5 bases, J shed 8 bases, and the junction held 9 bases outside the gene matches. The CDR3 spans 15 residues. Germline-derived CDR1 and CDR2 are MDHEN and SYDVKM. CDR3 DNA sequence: TGTGCCAGCAGTCGACAGGGATTTACTGATTCACCCCTCCACTTT. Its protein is CASSRQGFTDSPLHF.

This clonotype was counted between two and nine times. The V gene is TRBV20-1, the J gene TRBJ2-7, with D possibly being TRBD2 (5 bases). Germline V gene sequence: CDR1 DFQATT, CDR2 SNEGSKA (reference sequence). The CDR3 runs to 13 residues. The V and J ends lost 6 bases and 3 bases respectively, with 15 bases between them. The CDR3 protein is CSATDSNIYEQYF. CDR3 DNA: TGCAGTGCCACGGACTCAAATATCTACGAGCAGTACTTC.

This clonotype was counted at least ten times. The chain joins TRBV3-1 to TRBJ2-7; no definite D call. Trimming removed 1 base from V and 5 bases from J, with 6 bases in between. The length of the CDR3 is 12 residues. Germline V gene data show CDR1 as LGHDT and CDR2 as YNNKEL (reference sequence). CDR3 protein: CASSQVANEQYF. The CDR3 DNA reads TGTGCCAGCAGCCAAGTGGCGAACGAGCAGTACTTC.

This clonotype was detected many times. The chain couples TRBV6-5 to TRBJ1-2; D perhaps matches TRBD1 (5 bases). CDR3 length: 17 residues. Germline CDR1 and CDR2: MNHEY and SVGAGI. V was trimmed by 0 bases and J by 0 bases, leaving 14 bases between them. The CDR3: CASSYSLTRGANYGYTF. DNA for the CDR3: TGTGCCAGCAGTTACTCTCTGACCCGGGGGGCTAACTATGGCTACACCTTC.